Shown below are 4 T cell receptor beta chains from a single sample sequenced in a study of cytomegalovirus exposure and HLA in healthy donors. The PCR contained 60 Vbeta and 13 Jbeta primers. Only in-frame clones appear in the TCRdb table, and some are missing; sequencing was by immunoSEQ multiplex PCR. The table records some 87,000 clones, around four fifths of them present only once. The specimen was PBMCs. The receptor set was obtained from a man aged 30-40 years in good health and CMV-seronegative.

The chain uses TRBV5-5 and TRBJ2-7; D is uncertain. The V and J ends lost 1 base and 0 bases respectively, with 8 bases between them. The V gene's germline CDR1 is SGHKS and CDR2 YYEKEE (reference sequence). There are 14 residues in the CDR3. In DNA, the CDR3 is TGTGCCAGCAGCTTGATTGGTAGCTCCTACGAGCAGTACTTC. As protein: CASSLIGSSYEQYF.

The rearrangement uses TRBV15 and TRBJ1-1, with 8 bases identical to TRBD1. The V gene's germline CDR1 is LNHNV and CDR2 YYDKDF (reference sequence). The CDR3 sequence is 14 residues long. Germline trimming cut 1 base from V and 8 bases from J; bases unmatched to any gene: 6. In nucleotides, the CDR3 is TGTGCCACCAGCAGAGGCCCGACAGGGGCCGAAGCTTTCTTT. Its translation is CATSRGPTGAEAFF.

The chain couples TRBV19 to TRBJ1-5; possibly TRBD1 for D (5 bases). This CDR3 is 15 amino acids long. From germline, CDR1 is LNHDA and CDR2 SQIVND (reference sequence). Trimming left V 7 bases short and J 1 base short, with 14 bases between. The CDR3 sequence: CASNGGAASNQPQHF. CDR3 DNA sequence: TGTGCCAGTAACGGCGGGGCAGCCAGCAATCAGCCCCAGCATTTT.

The rearrangement uses TRBV7-6 and TRBJ1-1, with 9 bases lining up with TRBD1. Germline loops: CDR1 SGHVS, CDR2 FNYEAQ. Losses at the gene ends were 2 bases for V and 3 bases for J; bases not matched to a gene: 13. The CDR3 sequence is 18 residues long. CDR3 in amino acids: CASSLPGTGTFWDTEAFF. The DNA of the CDR3 is TGTGCCAGCAGCTTACCCGGGACAGGGACGTTTTGGGACACTGAAGCTTTCTTT.